This is a list of T cell receptor beta chains from one sample in a study of CD8 T cells in ankylosing spondylitis. One entry per CDR3 protein results from TCRdb running MiXCR on the 5' RACE reads. The sample consists of hundreds of thousands of distinct CDR3 sequences, 17% of them appearing once. Material for sequencing was blood, either unsorted or a sorted T cell fraction (not recorded which). The receptors originated from a male donor with ankylosing spondylitis. The CDR3 runs from the conserved cysteine through the conserved F or W. A D gene is named only where the DNA matches it firmly. The listing skips clone size in some rows; elsewhere it reads once, few, many or a size class.

clone_size j_call cdr3_length d_call v_call cdr3_nt cdr3_aa
NA TRBJ2-5 12 NA TRBV7-2 TGTGCCAGCAGCTCCAACGCCCAGACCCAGTACTTC CASSSNAQTQYF
few TRBJ2-7 15 TRBD2 TRBV7-9 TGTGCCAGCAGCCCTGGACCGACTAGCGGGGTTAAGCAGTACTTC CASSPGPTSGVKQYF
NA TRBJ2-2 13 NA TRBV6-1 TGTGCCAGCAGACAACTAGAGTCCGGGGAGCTGTTTTTT CASRQLESGELFF
few TRBJ2-1 13 NA TRBV7-3 TGTGCCAGCAGCTTCTACTCAAACAATGAGCAGTTCTTC CASSFYSNNEQFF
many TRBJ2-7 16 TRBD1 TRBV4-2 TGTGCCAGCAGCCAACCCCGGGCAGGGGGTAACTACGAGCAGTACTTC CASSQPRAGGNYEQYF
NA TRBJ1-1 14 NA TRBV28 TGTGCCAGCAGTCGATCAGGGCGAACCACTGAAGCTTTCTTT CASSRSGRTTEAFF
many TRBJ2-3 14 TRBD2 TRBV20-1 TGCAGTGCCCCTAGCGGGGGGTTCACAGATACGCAGTATTTT CSAPSGGFTDTQYF
few TRBJ2-1 14 TRBD2 TRBV7-3 TGTGCCAGCAGCTCGGGACTATCCTCTGGTGAGCAGTTCTTC CASSSGLSSGEQFF
NA TRBJ1-6 14 NA TRBV2 TGTGCCAGCAGTATCCGGACGAGGGATTCACCCCTCCACTTT CASSIRTRDSPLHF
NA TRBJ2-1 15 TRBD2 TRBV30 TGTGCCTGGATCGGCGGGGGGGCTGGGTACAATGAGCAGTTCTTC CAWIGGGAGYNEQFF
many TRBJ1-1 16 NA TRBV20-1 TGCAGTGCTAGAGCCCCGATTCGACAGGCGAACACTGAAGCTTTCTTT CSARAPIRQANTEAFF
NA TRBJ1-2 12 NA TRBV12-3/TRBV12-4 TGTGCCAGCAGTTTCGATCGGACCGGCTACACCTTC CASSFDRTGYTF
few TRBJ2-3 14 NA TRBV3-1 TGTGCCAGCAGCCCCGGGACTCAGACAGATACGCAGTATTTT CASSPGTQTDTQYF
NA TRBJ1-5 18 NA TRBV4-1 TGCGCCAGCAGCCACCCCTCGGGGGGGGCGGGCGGCAATCAGCCCCAGCATTTT CASSHPSGGAGGNQPQHF
NA TRBJ2-7 15 TRBD1 TRBV3-1 TGTGCCAGCAGCCAAGGACCGGGACAGCGACGTGAGCAGTACTTC CASSQGPGQRREQYF
few TRBJ1-2 15 NA TRBV28 TGTGCCAGCAGTTTGGGATTTGGCAAGGACTATGGCTACACCTTC CASSLGFGKDYGYTF
few TRBJ1-4 15 TRBD1 TRBV12-3/TRBV12-4 TGTGCCAGCAGCCAAAGACAGGGGGGGTCTGAAAAACTGTTTTTT CASSQRQGGSEKLFF
NA TRBJ2-2 15 TRBD2 TRBV10-3 TGTGCCATCAGTGCCCGACTAGCGGGAGGCGGGGAGCTGTTTTTT CAISARLAGGGELFF
NA TRBJ1-2 14 TRBD1 TRBV5-1 TGCGCCAGCAGTTCAGGGACAGCGGACTATGGCTACACCTTC CASSSGTADYGYTF
few TRBJ1-4 15 NA TRBV5-1 TGCGCCAGCAGCTCGGCGACCCGGGGGAATGAAAAACTGTTTTTT CASSSATRGNEKLFF